One and the same sample provided the 26 T cell receptor beta chains below, sequenced in a study of blood T cell repertoires in COVID-19 (dated by TCRdb to the early 2020s). Library construction relied on the immunoSEQ multiplex PCR assay. TCRdb holds this immuneACCESS table with in-frame rearrangements only. Some clones are missing; in checked studies, unresolved V genes explain under half, and the rest has no known cause. This sample holds some 260,000 clones; nearly 90% were observed only once. Around 0.67% of the sample belongs to the ten largest clones. Sequencing input: peripheral blood. Receptors were obtained from a human donor in a cohort sampled during active COVID-19.

The rearrangement joins TRBV9 to TRBJ2-3, with 11 bases fitting TRBD2. J lost 2 bases, V lost 0 bases, and 5 bases had no gene match. CDR1 is SGDLS and CDR2 is YYNGEE in the germline V gene. The CDR3 covers 17 residues. The CDR3 reads CASSVGGTSGTTDTQYF. Written as DNA, the CDR3 is TGTGCCAGCAGCGTAGGCGGGACTAGCGGTACCACAGATACGCAGTATTTT. Using reference TRBV9 and TRBJ2-3 for the parts outside the CDR3, the full variable domain is DSGVTQTPKHLITATGQRVTLRCSPRSGDLSVYWYQQSLDQGLQFLIQYYNGEERAKGNILERFSAQQFPDLHSELNLSSLELGDSALYFCASSVGGTSGTTDTQYFGPGTRLTVL.

In this sample, this clone turned up once. This sequence joins TRBV21-1 and TRBJ2-5; the table names TRBD1, a call not compared with the DNA. TRBV21-1 has pseudogene status. This CDR3 region has 17 residues. The CDR3 protein is CASSKGGPTGGEETQYF. The CDR3 coding sequence is TGTGCCAGCAGCAAAGGGGGGCCGACAGGGGGCGAAGAGACCCAGTACTTC.

As for this clone: Because the CDR3's place on the DNA is in doubt, the DNA is left out and the CDR3 is given as listed by TCRdb. The chain combines TRBV14 with TRBJ1-1; the table's D call TRBD1 went unverified against the DNA. Germline V CDR1 and CDR2: SGHDN, FVKESK. Counting both end residues, the CDR3 totals 14 amino acids. This CDR3 is CASSRWGQGATVFF.

V gene TRBV28 combines with J gene TRBJ1-4; TRBD1 might be the D (5 bases). Looked up from germline, CDR1 is MDHEN and CDR2 is SYDVKM. With 3 bases removed from V and 5 bases from J, the gap between germline ends came to 13 bases. This CDR3 contains 15 residues. CDR3 coding DNA: TGTGCCAGCAGTTTTGAAACAGGCTTAAATGAAAAACTGTTTTTT. It encodes CASSFETGLNEKLFF.

The chain employs TRBV7-8 and TRBJ1-1, with D possibly TRBD1 on 6 matching bases. CDR1 is SGHVS, CDR2 FQNEAQ, per germline. Trimming shortened V by 4 bases and J by 6 bases, and 9 bases separated the two germline ends. This CDR3 comprises 12 residues. CDR3 DNA: TGTGCCAGCAGCTCAGGGGACCCTGAAGCTTTCTTT. It encodes CASSSGDPEAFF.

CDR3 nucleotides: TGTGCCAGCAGCGTCTCTAGGACTAGCGGCTACAATGAGCAGTTCTTC. It codes for CASSVSRTSGYNEQFF. The chain links TRBV9 to TRBJ2-1, with TRBD2 matching over 10 bases. The V gene's germline CDR1 is SGDLS and CDR2 YYNGEE. The CDR3 runs 16 residues. V was clipped by 2 bases and J by 3 bases; unmatched bases: 5.

This clone was seen repeatedly, ten times or more. The CDR3 here is CASNFEGDNQPQHF. CDR3 DNA: TGTGCCAGCAATTTTGAAGGGGACAATCAGCCCCAGCATTTT. This sequence joins TRBV28 and TRBJ1-5, with D perhaps matching TRBD1 (5 bases). CDR3 length: 14 amino acids. From germline, CDR1 is MDHEN and CDR2 SYDVKM. V was clipped by 7 bases and J by 3 bases, with 13 bases between them.

The CDR3, as DNA: TGTGCCAGCAGCCCCACCGGAGTAGGATACGAGCAGTACTTC. Protein product: CASSPTGVGYEQYF. The chain carries TRBV9 and TRBJ2-7; D ambiguous. Trimming left V 4 bases short and J 4 bases short, with 15 bases between. The CDR3 loop spans 14 amino acids. Germline V gene sequence: CDR1 SGDLS, CDR2 YYNGEE.

This clone showed up just a few times. This rearrangement joins TRBV4-1 to TRBJ2-1; a weak D match, TRBD2 (5 bases). This CDR3 spans 14 amino acids. Germline CDR1 and CDR2: MGHRA and YSYEKL. With 2 bases removed from V and 12 bases from J, the gap between germline ends came to 17 bases. Here the CDR3 reads CASSQPDGGRGQFF. CDR3 DNA sequence: TGCGCCAGCAGCCAACCAGACGGTGGCCGGGGGCAGTTCTTC.

The V call is TRBV19, the J call TRBJ1-5; TRBD1 matches 7 bases. In germline, CDR1 is LNHDA, CDR2 SQIVND (reference sequence). J lost 0 bases, V lost 7 bases, and 6 bases had no gene match. The CDR3 totals 15 residues. In DNA, the CDR3 is TGTGCCAGTACCTCAGGGGGGTCTAGCAATCAGCCCCAGCATTTT. Translated, it gives CASTSGGSSNQPQHF.

This clone was seen a few times. J is TRBJ2-6 and V is TRBV27, with D unclear. This CDR3 spans 16 amino acids. V lost 2 bases and J 0 bases, leaving 8 bases between the germline ends. Germline V gene lookup returns CDR1 MNHEY and CDR2 SMNVEV (reference sequence). CDR3 in DNA: TGTGCCAGCAGTTTAAGATTCGGCTCTGGGGCCAACGTCCTGACTTTC. It specifies CASSLRFGSGANVLTF.

This clone was picked up one time. Other DNA variants within this sample encode the same CDR3. The chain couples TRBV19 to TRBJ2-7; D call uncertain. Germline lookup yields CDR1 LNHDA and CDR2 SQIVND (reference sequence). This CDR3 comprises 13 residues. V was clipped by 3 bases and J by 0 bases, with 6 bases between them. In nucleotides, the CDR3 is TGTGCCAGTAGTATTGGCTCCTCCTACGAGCAGTACTTC. As protein: CASSIGSSYEQYF.

The V call is TRBV7-9, the J call TRBJ2-7; 14 bases match TRBD2. Germline CDR1 is SEHNR and CDR2 is FQNEAQ (reference sequence). This CDR3 comprises 17 residues. V shed 2 bases and J 5 bases; nucleotides not matched to a gene: 8. The CDR3 sequence is CASSLFGGLAGAHEQYF. The CDR3 nucleotides are TGTGCCAGCAGCTTATTTGGGGGACTAGCGGGAGCTCACGAGCAGTACTTC.

This rearrangement joins TRBV18 to TRBJ2-6; a possible D gene is TRBD1 (6 bases). The CDR3 has 16 amino acids. Germline assignment: CDR1 KGHSH and CDR2 LQKENI. Trimming left V 5 bases short and J 0 bases short, with 11 bases between. The CDR3 is CASSARGGSGANVLTF. CDR3 DNA sequence: TGTGCCAGCTCAGCGAGAGGGGGCTCTGGGGCCAACGTCCTGACTTTC.

The V call is TRBV7-9, the J call TRBJ2-5, with 7 positions matching TRBD2. The germline CDR1 and CDR2 sequences are SEHNR and FQNEAQ (reference sequence). CDR3 size: 14 residues. The V segment lost 3 bases and the J segment 5 bases; nucleotides outside the gene matches: 6. The CDR3 DNA reads TGTGCCAGCAGCTTTGCGGGGGTAACTGAGACCCAGTACTTC. It yields the protein CASSFAGVTETQYF.

A remark on this clone: Additional DNA sequences in this sample encode the identical CDR3. The chain has TRBV7-2 and TRBJ1-5; D not resolved. V gave up 3 bases and J gave up 2 bases, with 8 bases separating them. The CDR3 consists of 14 residues. CDR1 is SGHTA, CDR2 FQGNSA, per germline. The CDR3 protein is CASSLEGGNQPQHF. The CDR3 DNA reads TGTGCCAGCAGCTTGGAGGGTGGCAATCAGCCCCAGCATTTT.

Comments on this clone: Other DNA sequences within the sample encode an identical CDR3. The chain employs TRBV18 and TRBJ1-2, with 8 bases that match TRBD1. V lost 3 bases and J lost 2; bases outside the gene matches: 2. The CDR3 is 14 amino acids. The V gene's germline CDR1 is KGHSH and CDR2 LQKENI. DNA of the CDR3: TGTGCCAGCTCACCCGGACAGGGAAACTATGGCTACACCTTC. Protein: CASSPGQGNYGYTF.

This chain's CDR3 is CASSRGAGELFF. The CDR3 DNA follows: TGTGCCAGCAGCCGGGGCGCCGGGGAGCTGTTTTTT. The chain combines TRBV6-2 or TRBV6-3 with TRBJ2-2; D is possibly TRBD1 or TRBD2 (5 bases each). There are 12 residues in the CDR3. Germline V gives CDR1 MNHEY, CDR2 SVGEGT. V lost 6 bases to trimming and J lost 6 bases, with 8 bases between them.

The rearrangement joins TRBV6-5 to TRBJ1-3, with a possible D match to TRBD1 (6 bases). This CDR3 has 15 residues. The germline V and J ends were trimmed by 6 bases and 6 bases, with 18 bases remaining between them. Germline V lookup: CDR1 MNHEY, CDR2 SVGAGI. DNA for the CDR3: TGTGCCAGCAGAGTGGGGGACAACAGGGTAAACACCATATATTTT. It is translated as CASRVGDNRVNTIYF.

V usage is TRBV6-2 or TRBV6-3 and J usage is TRBJ2-3; maybe TRBD1 (5 bases). Germline-derived CDR1 and CDR2 are MNHEY and SVGEGT. The V and J ends lost 2 bases and 7 bases respectively, with 22 bases between them. The CDR3 is 17 amino acids. CDR3 in DNA: TGTGCCAGCAGTTACCGTCCCACCCGCGACCAGGGTTATACGCAGTATTTT. This sequence encodes CASSYRPTRDQGYTQYF.

This clone occurred once. The chain has TRBV21-1 and TRBJ1-2; TRBD1 is taken as the D call from the table, unchecked against the DNA. TRBV21-1 is a listed pseudogene. This CDR3 comprises 14 residues. The CDR3: CASSKAQAIYGYTF. Written as DNA, the CDR3 is TGTGCCAGCAGCAAAGCGCAGGCGATCTATGGCTACACCTTC.

This clone was counted a single time. This sequence joins TRBV3-1 (or the pseudogene TRBV3-2) and TRBJ2-1; TRBD2 aligns across 7 bases. The V and J ends lost 3 bases and 4 bases, in that order; junction bases with no gene match: 9. The CDR3 runs 16 residues. The germline CDR1 and CDR2 sequences are LGHDT and YNNKEL (reference sequence). The CDR3 is CASSHPGRGTYNEQFF. In nucleotides, the CDR3 is TGTGCCAGCAGCCACCCGGGGCGGGGGACTTACAATGAGCAGTTCTTC.

The V call is TRBV15, the J call TRBJ1-5, with TRBD1 matching 8 bases. The CDR3 sequence is 14 residues long. Germline loops: CDR1 LNHNV, CDR2 YYDKDF (reference sequence). The V and J ends lost 4 bases and 7 bases, in that order; junction bases with no gene match: 6. The CDR3 bases are TGTGCCACCAGCACCCGGACAGGGCGGCAGCCCCAGCATTTT. Translated: CATSTRTGRQPQHF. The full variable domain, in which reference TRBV15 and TRBJ1-5 provide the parts outside the CDR3, is DAMVIQNPRYQVTQFGKPVTLSCSQTLNHNVMYWYQQKSSQAPKLLFHYYDKDFNNEADTPDNFQSRRPNTSFCFLDIRSPGLGDTAMYLCATSTRTGRQPQHFGDGTRLSIL.

This chain connects TRBV14 to TRBJ1-2, with a possible D match to TRBD1 (6 bases). Germline V gives CDR1 SGHDN, CDR2 FVKESK. CDR3 length: 14 amino acids. Trimming pared 3 bases from V and 2 bases from J, leaving 10 bases between. In DNA form, the CDR3 reads TGTGCCAGCAGCCATGGACAGAGGAACTATGGCTACACCTTC. It translates to CASSHGQRNYGYTF. The whole variable domain, filled in from reference TRBV14 and TRBJ1-2, reads EAGVTQFPSHSVIEKGQTVTLRCDPISGHDNLYWYRRVMGKEIKFLLHFVKESKQDESGMPNNRFLAERTGGTYSTLKVQPAELEDSGVYFCASSHGQRNYGYTFGSGTRLTVV.

J is TRBJ2-3 and V is TRBV9; D not resolved. Germline lookup yields CDR1 SGDLS and CDR2 YYNGEE. The V and J ends lost 4 bases and 5 bases respectively, with 11 bases between them. The CDR3 extends over 13 amino acids. The chain's CDR3 is CASSPLQIDTQYF. The CDR3 DNA follows: TGTGCCAGCAGCCCCCTCCAGATAGATACGCAGTATTTT.

V gene TRBV5-1 combines with J gene TRBJ2-5; D is possibly TRBD2 (5 bases). The germline V and J ends were trimmed by 7 bases and 5 bases, with 18 bases remaining between them. Per germline, CDR1 SGHRS and CDR2 YFSETQ. This CDR3 region has 14 residues. The CDR3, as DNA: TGCGCCAGCTCAAGGATACGGGGATGGGAGACCCAGTACTTC. This translates into CASSRIRGWETQYF.